This T cell receptor beta chain was recorded in a study of spatial heterogeneity in lung cancer. Study-wide points: Blood showed ubiquitous tumor TCRs more often at resection than at routine follow-up.

This clonotype was recorded at least ten times. No antigen is known for it. Time point here: sample taken at primary tumor resection. Whole RNA was taken from tumor, nontumor lung or frozen PBMC; it was then sequenced unsorted. A total of over 70 untreated early-stage non-small cell lung cancer patients served as donors. Unique molecular identifiers, one per molecule, were present on every TCR cDNA molecule. TCRdb recomputed calls from the 5' RACE reads with MiXCR, one row per CDR3 protein. The repertoire holds around 75,000 distinct CDR3 sequences, with about an eighth as singletons. The V gene lost 1 base and the J gene lost 4 bases, with 11 bases spanning the gap. The CDR3 length is 14 residues. Germline values: CDR1 GTSNPN, CDR2 SVGIG (reference sequence).

The sequencing used PBMCs, collected at surgery. This sequence joins TRBV30 and TRBJ1-5, with D maybe TRBD1 (5 bases). The sequence was collected from a male donor with early-stage non-small cell lung cancer. This CDR3 is CAWSDEQENQPQHF. The CDR3 DNA reads as TGTGCCTGGAGTGACGAACAGGAGAATCAGCCCCAGCATTTT.